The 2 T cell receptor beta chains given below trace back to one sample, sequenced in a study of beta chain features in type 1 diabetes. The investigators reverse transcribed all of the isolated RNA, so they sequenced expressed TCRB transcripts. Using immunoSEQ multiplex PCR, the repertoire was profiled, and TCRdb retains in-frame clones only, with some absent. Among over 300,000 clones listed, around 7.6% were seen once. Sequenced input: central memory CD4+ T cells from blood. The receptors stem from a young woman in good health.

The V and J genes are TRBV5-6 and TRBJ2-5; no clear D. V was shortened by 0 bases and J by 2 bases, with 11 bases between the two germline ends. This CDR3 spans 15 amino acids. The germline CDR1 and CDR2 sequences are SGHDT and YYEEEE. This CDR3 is CASSLGQNGQETQYF. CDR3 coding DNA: TGTGCCAGCAGCTTGGGTCAAAACGGGCAAGAGACCCAGTACTTC.

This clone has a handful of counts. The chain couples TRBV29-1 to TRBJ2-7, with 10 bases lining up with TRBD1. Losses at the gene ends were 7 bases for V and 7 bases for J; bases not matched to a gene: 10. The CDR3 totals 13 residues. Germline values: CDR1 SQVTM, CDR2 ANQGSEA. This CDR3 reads CSASGTGVREQYF. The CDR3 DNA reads TGCAGCGCCTCCGGGACAGGGGTGAGGGAGCAGTACTTC.